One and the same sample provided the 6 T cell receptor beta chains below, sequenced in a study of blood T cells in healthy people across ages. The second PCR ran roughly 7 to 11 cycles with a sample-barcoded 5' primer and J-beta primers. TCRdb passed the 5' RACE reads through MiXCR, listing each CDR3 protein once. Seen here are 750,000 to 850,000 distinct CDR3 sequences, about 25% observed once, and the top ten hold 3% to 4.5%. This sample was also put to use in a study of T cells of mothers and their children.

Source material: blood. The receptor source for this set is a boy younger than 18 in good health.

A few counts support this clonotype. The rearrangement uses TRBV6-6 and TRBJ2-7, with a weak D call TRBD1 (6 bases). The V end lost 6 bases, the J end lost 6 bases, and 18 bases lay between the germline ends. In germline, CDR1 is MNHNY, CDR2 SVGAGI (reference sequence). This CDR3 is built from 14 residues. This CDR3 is CASRRQDSYSEQYF. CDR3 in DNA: TGTGCCAGCAGACGACAGGACAGTTACTCCGAGCAGTACTTC.

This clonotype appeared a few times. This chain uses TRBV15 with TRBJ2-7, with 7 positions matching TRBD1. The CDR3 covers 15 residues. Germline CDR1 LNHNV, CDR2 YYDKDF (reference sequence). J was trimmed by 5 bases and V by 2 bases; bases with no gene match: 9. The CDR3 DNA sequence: TGTGCCACCAGCAGAAGTGGGGACAGCCGGGACGAGCAGTACTTC. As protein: CATSRSGDSRDEQYF. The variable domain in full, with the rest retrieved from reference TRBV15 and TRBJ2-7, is DAMVIQNPRYQVTQFGKPVTLSCSQTLNHNVMYWYQQKSSQAPKLLFHYYDKDFNNEADTPDNFQSRRPNTSFCFLDIRSPGLGDTAMYLCATSRSGDSRDEQYFGPGTRLTVT.

CDR3 sequence reads: CASSESGRVSGGELFF. The CDR3 bases are TGCGCCAGCAGCGAGAGCGGGAGGGTCTCCGGAGGGGAGCTGTTTTTT. The J gene is TRBJ2-2, the V gene TRBV5-1, with TRBD2 matching over 10 bases. This CDR3 is built from 16 residues. Germline V CDR1 and CDR2: SGHRS, YFSETQ. V lost 4 bases and J lost 8; bases outside the gene matches: 11.

The CDR3 is CASTPGPYEQYF. CDR3 DNA sequence: TGTGCCAGCACCCCTGGCCCCTACGAGCAGTACTTC. The chain has TRBV28 and TRBJ2-1; D is unresolved. The DNA end lines up better with TRBJ2-7; the J call may be wrong. The germline V gene has CDR1 MDHEN and CDR2 SYDVKM. The CDR3 loop spans 12 amino acids.

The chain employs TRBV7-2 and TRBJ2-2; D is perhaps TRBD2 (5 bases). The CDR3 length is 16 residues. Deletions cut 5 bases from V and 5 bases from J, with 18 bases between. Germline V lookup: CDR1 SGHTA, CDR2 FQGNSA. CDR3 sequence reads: CASSEGHTPRTGELFF. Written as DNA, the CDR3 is TGTGCCAGCAGCGAGGGCCACACCCCCAGGACCGGGGAGCTGTTTTTT.

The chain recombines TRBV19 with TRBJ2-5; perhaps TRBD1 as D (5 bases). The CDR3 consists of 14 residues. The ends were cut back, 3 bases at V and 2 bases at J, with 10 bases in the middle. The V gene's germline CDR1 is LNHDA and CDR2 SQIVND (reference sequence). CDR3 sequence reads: CASSMGPPQETQYF. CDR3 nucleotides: TGTGCCAGTAGTATGGGGCCTCCTCAAGAGACCCAGTACTTC. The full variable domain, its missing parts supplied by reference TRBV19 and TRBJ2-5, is DGGITQSPKYLFRKEGQNVTLSCEQNLNHDAMYWYRQDPGQGLRLIYYSQIVNDFQKGDIAEGYSVSREKKESFPLTVTSAQKNPTAFYLCASSMGPPQETQYFGPGTRLLVL.